This T cell receptor (beta chain) was sequenced for a study of blood T cell repertoires in COVID-19. Study as a whole: Donors in the United States, Italy and Spain gave samples during acute or convalescent COVID-19.

Here immunoSEQ multiplex PCR was the method, and the copy in TCRdb shows in-frame clones only, minus some. The sample lists 270,000 or so clones; approximately 81% were seen once. V lost 0 bases and J lost 4; bases outside the gene matches: 2. The CDR3 is 16 amino acids. CDR1 and CDR2 (germline): LNHNV, YYDKDF (reference sequence). This TCR was recovered from a woman in her fifties or sixties who had been exposed to COVID-19. The sample comprised PBMCs or T cells enriched from blood (not recorded which). This chain joins TRBV15 and TRBJ2-4, with TRBD2 identical over 11 bases. The CDR3 DNA follows: TGTGCCACCAGCAGAGATATAGCGGGGGGGAAAAACATTCAGTACTTC. As protein: CATSRDIAGGKNIQYF.